This is a list of T cell receptor beta chains from one sample in a study of T-cell memory formation after mild COVID-19. Using its own MiXCR run on the 5' RACE reads, TCRdb lists one record per CDR3 protein. Among about 27,000 distinct CDR3 sequences listed, about 16% were seen once. Sequencing was carried out using PBMCs or a T cell subset sorted from them (not recorded which). The source of these receptors is an adult who had mild COVID-19 (a few samples of this study predate the infection). Cell type and time point are not known. CDR3s include the opening cysteine and the closing phenylalanine or tryptophan. The D gene is left open where the match is weak. Expanded clones get a size class; other rows say once, few or many, or leave the size out.

V,J,length,size,D,CDR3,DNA
TRBV7-2,TRBJ1-3,13,few,NA,CASSPGGPNTIYF,TGTGCCAGCAGCCCCGGGGGGCCGAACACCATATATTTT
TRBV9,TRBJ2-7,12,many,TRBD1,CASSLGQGEQYF,TGTGCCAGCAGCTTGGGACAGGGAGAGCAGTACTTC
TRBV9,TRBJ2-1,17,few,TRBD2,CASSRTSGSYSYNEQFF,TGTGCCAGCAGCAGAACTAGCGGATCCTACTCCTACAATGAGCAGTTCTTC
TRBV30,TRBJ1-5,16,NA,TRBD1,CAWSSRDRGRNQPQHF,TGTGCCTGGAGTTCGCGGGACAGGGGGCGTAATCAGCCCCAGCATTTT
TRBV7-9,TRBJ2-3,15,many,TRBD2,CASSLRLARTDTQYF,TGTGCCAGCAGCTTAAGACTAGCACGCACAGATACGCAGTATTTT
TRBV5-5,TRBJ2-6,18,many,NA,CASSIVEAGASGANVLTF,TGTGCCAGCTCCATCGTGGAGGCGGGGGCCTCTGGGGCCAACGTCCTGACTTTC
TRBV7-9,TRBJ1-2,13,NA,NA,CARSLRSWDGYTF,TGTGCCAGAAGCTTAAGGAGTTGGGACGGCTACACCTTC
TRBV6-2/TRBV6-3,TRBJ2-1,14,many,NA,CASSFSGGGDEQFF,TGTGCCAGCAGCTTTAGCGGTGGCGGGGATGAGCAGTTCTTC
TRBV6-1,TRBJ1-1,17,NA,TRBD1,CASSPDRSVIWNTEAFF,TGTGCCAGCAGTCCGGACAGGAGTGTGATTTGGAACACTGAAGCTTTCTTT
TRBV6-1,TRBJ2-7,15,many,NA,CASSEEAGLFYEQYF,TGTGCCAGCAGTGAAGAGGCTGGGCTTTTTTACGAGCAGTACTTC
TRBV3-1,TRBJ1-1,15,few,TRBD1,CASSQGTGLNTEAFF,TGTGCCAGCAGCCAGGGGACAGGACTGAACACTGAAGCTTTCTTT
TRBV24-1,TRBJ2-7,15,many,TRBD1,CATSDSGQGAYEQYF,TGTGCCACCAGTGATTCGGGACAGGGGGCTTACGAGCAGTACTTC
TRBV18,TRBJ1-6,14,NA,TRBD1,CASSGQGPGSPLHF,TGTGCCAGCTCAGGACAGGGTCCGGGTTCACCCCTCCACTTT
TRBV24-1,TRBJ2-1,16,many,NA,CATSAPRGDSYNEQFF,TGTGCCACCAGTGCCCCTCGGGGGGACAGCTACAATGAGCAGTTCTTC
TRBV5-6,TRBJ2-3,16,NA,TRBD2,CASSLPLAGGTDTQYF,TGTGCCAGCAGCTTGCCTTTAGCGGGAGGCACAGATACGCAGTATTTT
TRBV5-1,TRBJ2-2,15,many,NA,CASSSGEVNTGELFF,TGCGCCAGCAGCTCCGGGGAGGTGAACACCGGGGAGCTGTTTTTT
TRBV7-2,TRBJ2-5,15,many,TRBD1,CASSPRQGQGAAQYF,TGTGCCAGCAGCCCGAGACAGGGGCAAGGGGCGGCCCAGTACTTC
TRBV5-6,TRBJ2-7,14,many,NA,CASTWAGLPYEQYF,TGTGCCAGCACCTGGGCAGGACTGCCCTACGAGCAGTACTTC
TRBV12-3/TRBV12-4,TRBJ2-7,13,many,TRBD1,CASSFNRGTEQYF,TGTGCCAGCAGTTTCAACAGGGGAACCGAGCAGTACTTC
TRBV7-9,TRBJ1-1,15,NA,NA,CASSLAPGVNTEAFF,TGTGCCAGCAGCTTAGCCCCGGGTGTGAACACTGAAGCTTTCTTT